The sequence of this T cell receptor beta chain was determined in a study of CD8 T cells in Susac syndrome. Study-level information: When blood was collected, patients with Susac syndrome were therapy-naive, were taking corticosteroids, or were receiving intravenous immunoglobulin alone.

On this clonotype itself: Its antigen is unidentified.

Random hexamers were used to reverse transcribe 0.5 to 1 ug of RNA. Each CDR3 protein is one row after TCRdb ran MiXCR on the immunoSEQ multiplex PCR reads. The sample includes over 150,000 distinct CDR3 sequences, about 93% of them seen just once. General observations from the study: CD4+ T cell repertoires in Susac syndrome exhibited no evidence of clonal expansion.

This clonotype originated in a human donor with Susac syndrome. The specimen was CD4+ T cells from PBMCs.

This chain's CDR3 is CSVEDRAGAQETQYF. The CDR3 bases are TGCAGCGTTGAAGATAGGGCAGGGGCTCAAGAGACCCAGTACTTC. This rearrangement joins TRBV29-1 to TRBJ2-5, with a possible D match to TRBD1 (6 bases). Trimming stripped 0 bases from V and 2 bases from J, with 13 bases between. This CDR3 spans 15 amino acids. In germline, CDR1 is SQVTM, CDR2 ANQGSEA.